Here is one T cell receptor (beta chain) with its context. Original data processing: Amplification of reference gene primers was used by the study to estimate nucleated cell counts. Only in-frame clones appear in the TCRdb table, and some are missing; sequencing was by immunoSEQ multiplex PCR. D and trimming come from the DNA, and the V and J calls and clone size come from that table. The sample lists fewer than 60,000 clones, approximately 87% occurring once. The sample is drawn from a study of blood T cell repertoires in COVID-19. The TCR originated in a woman aged 55-69 years with COVID-19, enrolled during active disease. The material sequenced was peripheral blood.

The chain's CDR3 is CASSLEGQGANEQFF. CDR3 sequence (DNA): TGCGCCAGCAGCTTGGAGGGACAGGGCGCCAATGAGCAGTTCTTC. The chain links TRBV5-1 to TRBJ2-1; 9 nucleotides agree with TRBD1. Losses at the gene ends were 0 bases for V and 6 bases for J; bases not matched to a gene: 4. Germline CDR1 SGHRS, CDR2 YFSETQ. The CDR3 is 15 amino acids.